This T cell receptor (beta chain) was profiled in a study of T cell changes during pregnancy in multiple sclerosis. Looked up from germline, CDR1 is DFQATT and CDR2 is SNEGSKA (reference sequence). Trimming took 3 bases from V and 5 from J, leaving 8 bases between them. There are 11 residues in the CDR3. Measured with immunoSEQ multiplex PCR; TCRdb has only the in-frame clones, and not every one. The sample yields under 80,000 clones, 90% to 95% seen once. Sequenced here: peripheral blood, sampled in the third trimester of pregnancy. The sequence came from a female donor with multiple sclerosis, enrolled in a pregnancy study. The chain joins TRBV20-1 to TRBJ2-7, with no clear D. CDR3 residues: CSARRFDEQYF. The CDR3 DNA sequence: TGCAGTGCTAGGAGGTTCGACGAGCAGTACTTC.